These T cell receptor beta chains were read from a single sample in a study of CD8 T cells in ankylosing spondylitis. Using its own MiXCR run on the 5' RACE reads, TCRdb lists one record per CDR3 protein. This sample has about 300,000 distinct CDR3 sequences, with around 21% found just once. The sequencing input was blood, either unsorted or a sorted T cell fraction (not recorded which). The receptors originated from a female donor with ankylosing spondylitis or in good health (not recorded which). The CDR3 runs from the conserved cysteine through the conserved F or W. Only some rows state a clone size, as once, few, many or a class for expanded clones.

clone_size: NA
j_call: TRBJ2-7
v_call: TRBV30
cdr3_aa: CAWSLSSYEQYF

clone_size: NA
j_call: TRBJ2-1
v_call: TRBV12-1
cdr3_aa: CASSWDGYNEQFF

clone_size: few
j_call: TRBJ2-7
v_call: TRBV4-2
cdr3_aa: CASSQAGTGGWHEQYF

clone_size: NA
j_call: TRBJ2-2
v_call: TRBV6-5
cdr3_aa: CASSYISRLRAPGELFF

clone_size: NA
j_call: TRBJ2-7
v_call: TRBV2
cdr3_aa: CASSRLGDYYEQYF

clone_size: few
j_call: TRBJ2-7
v_call: TRBV29-1
cdr3_aa: CSAKRAGSYEQYF

clone_size: NA
j_call: TRBJ2-3
v_call: TRBV2
cdr3_aa: CASSGVSRADTQYF

clone_size: NA
j_call: TRBJ2-7
v_call: TRBV6-2/TRBV6-3
cdr3_aa: CASSVTPPGLAGYEQYF

clone_size: few
j_call: TRBJ1-1
v_call: TRBV6-1
cdr3_aa: CASSGRTEAFF

clone_size: few
j_call: TRBJ1-1
v_call: TRBV15
cdr3_aa: CATSRTQGRTEAFF

clone_size: many
j_call: TRBJ2-7
v_call: TRBV5-1
cdr3_aa: CASSLDGAYEQYF

clone_size: NA
j_call: TRBJ2-5
v_call: TRBV18
cdr3_aa: CASSPRQDTQYF

clone_size: once
j_call: TRBJ2-5
v_call: TRBV13
cdr3_aa: CASSSVGLAGETQYF

clone_size: NA
j_call: TRBJ2-5
v_call: TRBV12-3/TRBV12-4
cdr3_aa: CASSLAQRGGGKTQYF

clone_size: few
j_call: TRBJ1-3
v_call: TRBV20-1
cdr3_aa: CSARWGNSGNTIYF

clone_size: few
j_call: TRBJ2-7
v_call: TRBV6-2/TRBV6-3
cdr3_aa: CARKGGKGEAVMYDVYEQYF

clone_size: few
j_call: TRBJ2-3
v_call: TRBV20-1
cdr3_aa: CSAVALSTQTSTDTQYF

clone_size: many
j_call: TRBJ2-3
v_call: TRBV25-1
cdr3_aa: CASSDLDRAYTQYF

clone_size: few
j_call: TRBJ2-7
v_call: TRBV7-9
cdr3_aa: CASSLTQGREQYF

clone_size: many
j_call: TRBJ2-1
v_call: TRBV20-1
cdr3_aa: CSARETSGRGNEQFF

clone_size: few
j_call: TRBJ2-7
v_call: TRBV20-1
cdr3_aa: CSARQVTSGNDYEQYF

clone_size: NA
j_call: TRBJ2-1
v_call: TRBV18
cdr3_aa: CASSPGGRADNEQFF

clone_size: NA
j_call: TRBJ2-1
v_call: TRBV20-1
cdr3_aa: CSARDGTSGRREQFF

clone_size: NA
j_call: TRBJ2-1
v_call: TRBV6-4
cdr3_aa: CASSVGQGIGEQFF

clone_size: few
j_call: TRBJ2-1
v_call: TRBV7-2
cdr3_aa: CASMLLHNEQFF

clone_size: few
j_call: TRBJ2-2
v_call: TRBV7-2
cdr3_aa: CASSKWRIATTGELFF

clone_size: NA
j_call: TRBJ1-4
v_call: TRBV12-3/TRBV12-4
cdr3_aa: CASSFKGPNEKLFF

clone_size: NA
j_call: TRBJ2-3
v_call: TRBV20-1
cdr3_aa: CSARTGTSGSVDTQYF